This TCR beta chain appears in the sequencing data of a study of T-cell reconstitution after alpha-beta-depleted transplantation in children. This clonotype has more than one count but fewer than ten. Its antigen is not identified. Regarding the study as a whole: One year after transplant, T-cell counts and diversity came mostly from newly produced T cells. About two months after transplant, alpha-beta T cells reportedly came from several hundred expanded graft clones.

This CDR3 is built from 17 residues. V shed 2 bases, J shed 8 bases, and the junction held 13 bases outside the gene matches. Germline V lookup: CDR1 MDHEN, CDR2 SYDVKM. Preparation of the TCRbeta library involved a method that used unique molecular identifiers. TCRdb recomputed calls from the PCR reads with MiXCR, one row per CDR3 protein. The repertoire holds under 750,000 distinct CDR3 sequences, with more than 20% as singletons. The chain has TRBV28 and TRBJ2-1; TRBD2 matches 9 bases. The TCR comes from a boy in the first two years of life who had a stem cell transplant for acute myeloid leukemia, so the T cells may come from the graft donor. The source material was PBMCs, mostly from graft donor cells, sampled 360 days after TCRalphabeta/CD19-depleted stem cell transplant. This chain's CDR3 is CASSLRERGAKVDEQFF. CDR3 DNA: TGTGCCAGCAGTTTACGAGAGCGGGGGGCCAAAGTCGATGAGCAGTTCTTC. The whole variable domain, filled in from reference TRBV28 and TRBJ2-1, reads DVKVTQSSRYLVKRTGEKVFLECVQDMDHENMFWYRQDPGLGLRLIYFSYDVKMKEKGDIPEGYSVSREKKERFSLILESASTNQTSMYLCASSLRERGAKVDEQFFGPGTRLTVL.